The sequence of this T cell receptor beta chain was determined in a study of beta chain features in type 1 diabetes. Broader study findings: Over-representation of high TCR-expressing cells was a possible consequence of cDNA sequencing. Moderate yet significant TCRB CDR3 shortening was seen in Type 1 diabetes patients in all four CD4+ subsets.

Purity (above 95%) was reached by all sorted populations. The CDR3 has 12 residues. Per the germline V gene, CDR1 is MNHEY and CDR2 is SVGAGI. Losses at the gene ends were 6 bases for V and 6 bases for J; bases not matched to a gene: 2. The authors reverse transcribed all of the isolated RNA, so sequencing captured expressed TCRB transcripts. The study sequenced naive, central memory and regulatory T cell samples to an average of about 3.5 million reads. Only in-frame clones appear in the TCRdb table, and some are missing; sequencing was by immunoSEQ multiplex PCR. In the table there are roughly 160,000 clones, around 8% of which are singletons. About this clone: Its antigen is not identified.

The chain uses TRBV6-5 and TRBJ1-2; TRBD1 aligns across 9 bases. The material sequenced was central memory CD4+ T cells from blood. The sequence was obtained from a woman in her thirties or forties with type 1 diabetes. DNA of the CDR3: TGTGCCAGCAGAAGGGACAGGGATGGCTACACCTTC. Translated: CASRRDRDGYTF.